Below are 17 T cell receptor beta chains sequenced from a single sample in a study of radiation and T cells in renal cell carcinoma. Time point meaning: baseline pretreatment blood. Treatment: 15 Gy SBRT to primary tumor, nephrectomy 4 weeks later. TCRdb keeps only in-frame clones here, not all; method: immunoSEQ multiplex PCR. Here the sample spans about 140,000 clones, approximately 82% being singletons. This sample comprised blood, obtained from a patient whose treatment included radiotherapy and nephrectomy. These receptors were collected from a woman aged 45-60 years with renal cell carcinoma.

The chain combines TRBV7-2 with TRBJ1-3; D gene ambiguous. Germline V gene sequence: CDR1 SGHTA, CDR2 FQGNSA. The CDR3 has 15 amino acids. V was cut by 2 bases and J by 0 bases, with 8 bases left in between. The CDR3 nucleotides are TGTGCCAGCAGCTTATCCCCAGGCTCTGGAAACACCATATATTTT. Translated, it gives CASSLSPGSGNTIYF.

CDR3 in amino acids: CASSQEADTQYF. The CDR3 DNA reads as TGTGCCAGCAGCCAGGAGGCAGATACGCAGTATTTT. This chain links TRBV4-2 with TRBJ2-3, with TRBD2 as a possible D gene (5 bases). The CDR3 runs to 12 residues. The germline V and J ends were trimmed by 3 bases and 4 bases, with 5 bases remaining between them. Germline CDR1 and CDR2: LGHNA and YNFKEQ.

The V and J genes are TRBV5-6 and TRBJ1-2; D remains unclear. V was cut by 6 bases and J by 8 bases, with 20 bases left in between. Germline V lookup: CDR1 SGHDT, CDR2 YYEEEE. The CDR3 consists of 14 residues. CDR3 nucleotide sequence: TGTGCCAGCACCCCCTTGTTGGAGGGTTACGGCTACACCTTC. Its translation is CASTPLLEGYGYTF.

V usage is TRBV10-3 and J usage is TRBJ2-6, with 10 bases matching TRBD1. V lost 10 bases and J lost 4; bases outside the gene matches: 10. The CDR3 has 16 amino acids. The germline CDR1 and CDR2 sequences are ENHRY and SYGVKD. The CDR3, as DNA: TGTGCCACGGACCCGGGACAGGGGAGGGGGGCCAACGTCCTGACTTTC. This translates into CATDPGQGRGANVLTF.

The CDR3 nucleotides read TGCGCCAGCAGCCCCGGACTTAGCTCCTACGAGCAGTACTTC. The encoded protein is CASSPGLSSYEQYF. J is TRBJ2-7 and V is TRBV5-1; TRBD2 is a possible D gene (5 bases). Trimming took 4 bases from V and 0 from J, leaving 11 bases between them. The CDR3 extends over 14 amino acids. Germline CDR1 reads SGHRS; CDR2 reads YFSETQ.

This clone was seen only once. This sequence joins TRBV21-1 and TRBJ2-7; the listed D gene, TRBD1, was not tested against the DNA. TRBV21-1 is recorded as a pseudogene. This CDR3 is 14 amino acids long. The CDR3 DNA sequence: TGTGCCAGCAGCAAACACAACAGGGTCTACGAGCAGTACTTC. This codes for CASSKHNRVYEQYF.

The rearrangement links TRBV4-3 to TRBJ1-2, with D possibly TRBD1 on 6 matching bases. The length of the CDR3 is 14 residues. The V gene's germline CDR1 is LGHNA and CDR2 YSLEER. Trimming stripped 0 bases from V and 6 bases from J, with 11 bases between. CDR3 in DNA: TGCGCCAGCAGCCAAGATTTATCAGGGGATGGCTACACCTTC. This sequence encodes CASSQDLSGDGYTF.

The gene calls are TRBV5-6 and TRBJ1-3; D is perhaps TRBD1 (6 bases). This CDR3 has 16 residues. The germline V gene has CDR1 SGHDT and CDR2 YYEEEE. V was clipped by 3 bases and J by 1 base, with 14 bases between them. The CDR3 region is CASSWGEGVSGNTIYF. DNA for the CDR3: TGTGCCAGCAGCTGGGGTGAGGGGGTATCTGGAAACACCATATATTTT.

The chain combines TRBV6-4 with TRBJ2-7; 8 bases fit TRBD2. The CDR3 consists of 15 residues. Germline V CDR1 and CDR2: MRHNA, SNTAGT. V lost 6 bases and J lost 0; bases outside the gene matches: 7. The CDR3 region is CASSALAADSYEQYF. Written as DNA, the CDR3 is TGTGCCAGCAGCGCACTAGCGGCGGACTCCTACGAGCAGTACTTC.

The genes are TRBV9 and TRBJ1-1; D not resolved. The V gene lost 3 bases and the J gene lost 1 base, with 4 bases spanning the gap. The germline V gene encodes CDR1 SGDLS and CDR2 YYNGEE. This CDR3 has 12 amino acids. The CDR3 here is CASSAWNTEAFF. DNA for the CDR3: TGTGCCAGCAGCGCATGGAACACTGAAGCTTTCTTT.

This clone showed up just a few times. This CDR3 is CASSSQGIGEQFF. The DNA of the CDR3 is TGTGCCAGTAGTTCACAGGGCATAGGTGAGCAGTTCTTC. The chain is built from TRBV19 and TRBJ2-1, with D maybe TRBD1 (6 bases). This CDR3 comprises 13 residues. V was clipped by 5 bases and J by 9 bases, with 14 bases between them. Germline CDR1 reads LNHDA; CDR2 reads SQIVND (reference sequence).

The chain carries TRBV28 and TRBJ1-4; D is unresolved. V lost 5 bases and J 0 bases, leaving 4 bases between the germline ends. The CDR3 extends over 13 amino acids. Germline values: CDR1 MDHEN, CDR2 SYDVKM. DNA of the CDR3: TGTGCCAGCAGTCGGACAACTAATGAAAAACTGTTTTTT. Protein product: CASSRTTNEKLFF. The whole variable domain, filled in from reference TRBV28 and TRBJ1-4, reads DVKVTQSSRYLVKRTGEKVFLECVQDMDHENMFWYRQDPGLGLRLIYFSYDVKMKEKGDIPEGYSVSREKKERFSLILESASTNQTSMYLCASSRTTNEKLFFGSGTQLSVL.

This chain links TRBV6-4 with TRBJ2-2; 12 positions match TRBD2. With 5 bases clipped from V and 6 bases from J, the junction kept 7 bases outside the gene matches. The CDR3 is 16 residues long. Looked up from germline, CDR1 is MRHNA and CDR2 is SNTAGT. The CDR3 DNA sequence: TGTGCCAGCAGTAGACTAGCGGGGGATATTCCCGGGGAGCTGTTTTTT. Amino acid sequence: CASSRLAGDIPGELFF.

The chain combines TRBV28 with TRBJ2-7, with D perhaps TRBD1 (5 bases). Trimming shortened V by 2 bases and J by 3 bases, and 8 bases separated the two germline ends. This CDR3 is 13 amino acids long. Germline CDR1 MDHEN, CDR2 SYDVKM. CDR3 amino acids: CASSLPDSYEQYF. In DNA, the CDR3 is TGTGCCAGCAGTTTACCCGACAGCTACGAGCAGTACTTC.

The chain uses TRBV2 and TRBJ1-3; D is undetermined. CDR1 is SNHLY and CDR2 is FYNNEI in the germline V gene. This CDR3 comprises 15 residues. Trimming stripped 4 bases from V and 2 bases from J, with 12 bases between. The CDR3 region is CASSVARGAGNTIYF. CDR3 in DNA: TGTGCCAGCAGTGTAGCACGCGGCGCTGGAAACACCATATATTTT.

This chain uses TRBV5-1 with TRBJ1-3, with unresolved D. Germline CDR1 is SGHRS and CDR2 is YFSETQ. CDR3 length: 15 amino acids. Trimming took 0 bases from V and 0 from J, leaving 7 bases between them. CDR3 sequence (DNA): TGCGCCAGCAGCTTGGACCCAGCCTCTGGAAACACCATATATTTT. It codes for CASSLDPASGNTIYF.

This clone was picked up a small number of times. The chain links TRBV27 to TRBJ1-5; 9 bases fit TRBD1. With 3 bases clipped from V and 5 bases from J, the junction kept 5 bases outside the gene matches. This CDR3 comprises 15 residues. Germline loops: CDR1 MNHEY, CDR2 SMNVEV (reference sequence). The CDR3 region has the DNA TGTGCCAGCAGTTTCGGGACAGGGATGGATCAGCCCCAGCATTTT. This codes for CASSFGTGMDQPQHF.